Listed here are 19 T cell receptor beta chains from one sample, sequenced in a study of blood T cells in healthy people across ages. Through a sample-barcoded 5' primer and a J-beta primer mix, a second PCR was run for 7 to 11 cycles. TCRdb called the 5' RACE reads again in MiXCR, with one record for every CDR3 protein. The table shows under 2 million distinct CDR3 sequences, with around 36% occurring only once. Sample: blood. The receptors stem from a woman in her 30s in good health.

The chain uses TRBV3-1 and TRBJ2-3; 13 bases line up with TRBD2. Germline trimming cut 4 bases from V and 8 bases from J; bases unmatched to any gene: 9. The CDR3 contains 16 residues. Germline-derived CDR1 and CDR2 are LGHDT and YNNKEL (reference sequence). CDR3 region: CASSLGLAGAAGTQYF. The CDR3 DNA is TGTGCCAGCAGCCTTGGACTAGCGGGGGCCGCTGGTACGCAGTATTTT.

The chain recombines TRBV5-1 with TRBJ2-1, with D hard to call. V was clipped by 2 bases and J by 5 bases, with 14 bases between them. Germline V gives CDR1 SGHRS, CDR2 YFSETQ. This CDR3 has 15 residues. CDR3 residues: CASSFELPGHNEQFF. CDR3 in DNA: TGCGCCAGCAGCTTCGAACTCCCGGGCCACAATGAGCAGTTCTTC.

This clonotype was seen a few times. V is TRBV6-5 and J is TRBJ2-7; the D is unclear. Germline V CDR1 and CDR2: MNHEY, SVGAGI. This CDR3 contains 14 residues. The V end lost 0 bases, the J end lost 5 bases, and 11 bases lay between the germline ends. CDR3: CASSYSQVPHEQYF. CDR3 nucleotides: TGTGCCAGCAGTTACTCGCAGGTTCCCCACGAGCAGTACTTC.

The chain uses TRBV30 and TRBJ2-1; perhaps TRBD1 as D (6 bases). CDR1 and CDR2 (germline): GTSNPN, SVGIG (reference sequence). The CDR3 consists of 14 residues. V was cut by 3 bases and J by 7 bases, with 16 bases left in between. The CDR3 DNA follows: TGTGCCTGGAGCCCAAGGGGGTCGGGAAATGAGCAGTTCTTC. Translating it yields CAWSPRGSGNEQFF.

This clonotype is a singleton in its sample. This rearrangement joins TRBV5-1 to TRBJ1-4; no definite D call. Trimming stripped 0 bases from V and 4 bases from J, with 13 bases between. CDR3 size: 16 residues. CDR1 and CDR2 (germline): SGHRS, YFSETQ. Here the CDR3 reads CASSLDPLDINEKLFF. The CDR3, as DNA: TGCGCCAGCAGCTTGGACCCGTTGGATATTAATGAAAAACTGTTTTTT. The full variable domain, its missing parts supplied by reference TRBV5-1 and TRBJ1-4, is KAGVTQTPRYLIKTRGQQVTLSCSPISGHRSVSWYQQTPGQGLQFLFEYFSETQRNKGNFPGRFSGRQFSNSRSEMNVSTLELGDSALYLCASSLDPLDINEKLFFGSGTQLSVL.

Details on this clonotype: Relative to the germline gene, one junction end is altered; a read error may explain this. The chain links TRBV9 to TRBJ2-6; 12 positions agree with TRBD2. In germline, CDR1 is SGDLS, CDR2 YYNGEE. There are 19 residues in the CDR3. The DNA for the CDR3 is TGTGCCAGCAGCGTAGGGCCTAGCGGGGGGGTCTCTGGGGCCAACGTCCCGACTTTC. It translates to CASSVGPSGGVSGANVPTF.

The chain uses TRBV2 and TRBJ2-1; 11 positions match TRBD2. The CDR3 is 15 residues long. The V segment lost 6 bases and the J segment 8 bases; nucleotides outside the gene matches: 9. In germline, CDR1 is SNHLY, CDR2 FYNNEI. The CDR3 is CASSPGTSGSHEQFF. The CDR3 DNA sequence: TGTGCCAGCAGCCCCGGGACTAGCGGCAGCCATGAGCAGTTCTTC.

The sample holds a few counts of this clonotype. This sequence may be a read error, since a much larger clone differs from it by one base. The chain uses TRBV5-1 and TRBJ2-5, with D perhaps matching TRBD1 (6 bases). The length of the CDR3 is 14 residues. The V and J ends lost 4 bases and 1 base respectively, with 11 bases between them. The germline V gene has CDR1 SGHRS and CDR2 YFSETQ. The CDR3 bases are TGCGCCAGCAGCCAATACAGGGTCCAAGAGACCCAGTACTTC. Residues: CASSQYRVQETQYF.

This clonotype was detected ten times or more. This chain joins TRBV4-1 and TRBJ2-3; the D is unclear. Germline values: CDR1 MGHRA, CDR2 YSYEKL. Trimming took 6 bases from V and 4 from J, leaving 11 bases between them. There are 13 residues in the CDR3. The CDR3 sequence: CASRKPDADTQYF. In DNA, the CDR3 is TGCGCCAGCAGAAAGCCTGACGCAGATACGCAGTATTTT.

In its sample, this clonotype was seen a few times. The chain carries TRBV27 and TRBJ2-1; maybe TRBD2 (6 bases). The CDR3 has 17 amino acids. Trimming removed 5 bases at V and 8 bases at J, with 25 bases between. Germline lookup yields CDR1 MNHEY and CDR2 SMNVEV (reference sequence). The chain's CDR3 is CASSPPPWRGRFDEQFF. The CDR3, as DNA: TGTGCCAGCAGTCCCCCACCATGGAGGGGCAGATTCGATGAGCAGTTCTTC.

The chain links TRBV27 to TRBJ2-7, with 7 bases lining up with TRBD2. The V segment lost 10 bases and the J segment 2 bases; nucleotides outside the gene matches: 14. The CDR3 consists of 15 residues. Germline CDR1 reads MNHEY; CDR2 reads SMNVEV (reference sequence). CDR3 sequence: CATLRGGSFPYEQYF. Written as DNA, the CDR3 is TGTGCCACCCTCCGGGGAGGGTCGTTCCCCTACGAGCAGTACTTC.

The rearrangement links TRBV10-1 to TRBJ2-3; 12 bases line up with TRBD2. The germline CDR1 and CDR2 sequences are WNHNN and SYGVQD (reference sequence). V dropped 4 bases and J dropped 6; count of bases not matched to a gene: 8. The CDR3 contains 16 residues. CDR3: CASSAQTSGRGDTQYF. CDR3 DNA sequence: TGCGCCAGCAGTGCCCAGACTAGCGGGAGAGGTGATACGCAGTATTTT.

V is TRBV6-1 and J is TRBJ2-1; no firm D call. This CDR3 is built from 15 residues. V was trimmed by 0 bases and J by 0 bases, leaving 6 bases between them. Germline CDR1 reads MNHNS; CDR2 reads SASEGT. CDR3 region: CASSEAVFSYNEQFF. DNA of the CDR3: TGTGCCAGCAGTGAAGCTGTTTTCTCCTACAATGAGCAGTTCTTC.

This clonotype was counted only a few times. The genes are TRBV4-1 and TRBJ2-1; 11 bases are a match to TRBD2. J was trimmed by 3 bases and V by 6 bases; bases with no gene match: 7. CDR1 and CDR2 from the germline V gene are MGHRA and YSYEKL. The CDR3 extends over 16 amino acids. CDR3 residues: CASRQGLAEVYNEQFF. As DNA, the CDR3 is TGCGCCAGCAGACAGGGACTAGCGGAAGTCTACAATGAGCAGTTCTTC.

This chain connects TRBV12-3 or TRBV12-4 to TRBJ1-2, with unresolved D. Trimming removed 7 bases from V and 8 bases from J, with 14 bases in between. This CDR3 has 12 amino acids. The CDR3 coding sequence is TGTGCCAGCATAACCAAAGGGAGGGGCTACACCTTC. Residues: CASITKGRGYTF.

The CDR3 reads CASSLRRPYEQYF. Here the CDR3 DNA reads TGTGCCAGCAGTTTAAGACGGCCCTACGAGCAGTACTTC. The chain combines TRBV28 with TRBJ2-7; no firm D call. The germline CDR1 and CDR2 sequences are MDHEN and SYDVKM. The ends were cut back, 2 bases at V and 2 bases at J, with 7 bases in the middle. This CDR3 has 13 amino acids. Supplemented by reference TRBV28 and TRBJ2-7, the full variable domain reads DVKVTQSSRYLVKRTGEKVFLECVQDMDHENMFWYRQDPGLGLRLIYFSYDVKMKEKGDIPEGYSVSREKKERFSLILESASTNQTSMYLCASSLRRPYEQYFGPGTRLTVT.

The V and J genes are TRBV5-1 and TRBJ1-2; TRBD1 is a possible D gene (6 bases). CDR3 size: 15 residues. V was trimmed by 2 bases and J by 5 bases, leaving 16 bases between them. Germline loops: CDR1 SGHRS, CDR2 YFSETQ. The CDR3 DNA sequence: TGCGCCAGCAGCTTACCCCGGGACACCACTTATGGCTACACCTTC. This sequence encodes CASSLPRDTTYGYTF. The complete variable domain, with remaining parts taken from reference TRBV5-1 and TRBJ1-2, reads KAGVTQTPRYLIKTRGQQVTLSCSPISGHRSVSWYQQTPGQGLQFLFEYFSETQRNKGNFPGRFSGRQFSNSRSEMNVSTLELGDSALYLCASSLPRDTTYGYTFGSGTRLTVV.

Remarks on this clonotype: No conserved phenylalanine or tryptophan is present at the end of the CDR3, so a read error is the likely explanation. The chain is built from TRBV12-3 or TRBV12-4 and TRBJ2-6; D gene unclear. The V end was cut by 7 bases, the J end by 0 bases, with 4 bases between. This CDR3 comprises 13 residues. The CDR3 reads CASMGSGANVLTC. CDR3 bases: TGTGCCAGCATGGGCTCTGGGGCCAACGTCCTGACTTGC.

This clonotype showed up just a few times. The V and J genes are TRBV7-9 and TRBJ2-3; D is ambiguous. V lost 5 bases to trimming and J lost 8 bases, with 11 bases between them. The V gene's germline CDR1 is SEHNR and CDR2 FQNEAQ (reference sequence). This CDR3 is 12 amino acids long. Here the CDR3 reads CASSPAAGTQYF. The DNA of the CDR3 is TGTGCCAGCAGCCCAGCCGCAGGTACGCAGTATTTT.